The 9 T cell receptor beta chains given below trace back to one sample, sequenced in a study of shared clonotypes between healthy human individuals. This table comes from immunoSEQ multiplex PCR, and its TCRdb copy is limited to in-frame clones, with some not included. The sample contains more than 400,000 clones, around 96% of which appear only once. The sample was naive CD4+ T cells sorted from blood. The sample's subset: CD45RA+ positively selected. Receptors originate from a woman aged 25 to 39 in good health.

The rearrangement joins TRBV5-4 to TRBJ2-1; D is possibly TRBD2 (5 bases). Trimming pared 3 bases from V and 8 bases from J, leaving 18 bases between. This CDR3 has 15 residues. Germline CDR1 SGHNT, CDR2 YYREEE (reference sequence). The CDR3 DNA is TGTGCCAGCAGCTCCGGGATCTTTGGTATGGATGAGCAGTTCTTC. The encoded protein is CASSSGIFGMDEQFF.

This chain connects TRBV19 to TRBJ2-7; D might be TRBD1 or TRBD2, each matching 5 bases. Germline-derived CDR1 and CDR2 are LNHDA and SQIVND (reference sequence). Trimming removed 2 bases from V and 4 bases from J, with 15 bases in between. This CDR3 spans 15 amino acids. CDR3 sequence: CASSITGTGYYEQYF. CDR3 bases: TGTGCCAGTAGTATAACCGGGACGGGATATTACGAGCAGTACTTC.

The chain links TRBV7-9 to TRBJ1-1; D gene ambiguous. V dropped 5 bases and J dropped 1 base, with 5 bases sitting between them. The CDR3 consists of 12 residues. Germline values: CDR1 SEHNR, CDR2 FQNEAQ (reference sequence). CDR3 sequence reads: CASSPENTEAFF. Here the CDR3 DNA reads TGTGCCAGCAGCCCAGAGAACACTGAAGCTTTCTTT.

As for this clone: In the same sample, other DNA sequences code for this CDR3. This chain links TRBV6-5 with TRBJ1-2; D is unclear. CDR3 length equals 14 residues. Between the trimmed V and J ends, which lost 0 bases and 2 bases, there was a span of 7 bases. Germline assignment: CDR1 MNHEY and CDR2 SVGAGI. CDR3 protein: CASSYSTANYGYTF. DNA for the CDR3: TGTGCCAGCAGTTACTCGACGGCGAACTATGGCTACACCTTC.

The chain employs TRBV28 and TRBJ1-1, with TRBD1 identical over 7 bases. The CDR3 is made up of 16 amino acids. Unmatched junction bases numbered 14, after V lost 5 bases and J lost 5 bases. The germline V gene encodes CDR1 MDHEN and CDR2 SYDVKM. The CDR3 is CASSAGQMTLWTEAFF. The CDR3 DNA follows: TGTGCCAGCAGTGCGGGACAGATGACCCTGTGGACTGAAGCTTTCTTT.

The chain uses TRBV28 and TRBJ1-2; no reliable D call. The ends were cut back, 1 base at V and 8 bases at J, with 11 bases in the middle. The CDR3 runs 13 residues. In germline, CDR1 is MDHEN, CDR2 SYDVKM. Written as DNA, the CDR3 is TGTGCCAGCAGTTTATCCCAGTCTAAAGGCTACACCTTC. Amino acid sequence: CASSLSQSKGYTF.

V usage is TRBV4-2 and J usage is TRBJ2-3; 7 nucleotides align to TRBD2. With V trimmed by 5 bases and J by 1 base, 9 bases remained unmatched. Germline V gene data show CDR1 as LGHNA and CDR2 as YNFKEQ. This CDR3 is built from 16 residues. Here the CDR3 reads CASSLGLAVGTDTQYF. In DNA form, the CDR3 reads TGTGCCAGCAGCTTGGGGCTAGCGGTGGGCACAGATACGCAGTATTTT.

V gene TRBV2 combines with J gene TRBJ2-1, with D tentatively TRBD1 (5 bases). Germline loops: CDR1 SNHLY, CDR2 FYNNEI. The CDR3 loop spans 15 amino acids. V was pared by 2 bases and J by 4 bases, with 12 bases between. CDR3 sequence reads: CASSEWAGPYNEQFF. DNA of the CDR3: TGTGCCAGCAGTGAATGGGCAGGGCCGTACAATGAGCAGTTCTTC.

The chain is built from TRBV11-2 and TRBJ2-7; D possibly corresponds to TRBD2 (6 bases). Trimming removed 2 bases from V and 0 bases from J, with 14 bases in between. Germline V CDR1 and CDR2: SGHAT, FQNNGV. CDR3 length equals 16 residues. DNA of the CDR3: TGTGCCAGCAGCTTATGGGCCACGGGAGTCTCCTACGAGCAGTACTTC. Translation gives CASSLWATGVSYEQYF.